These 22 T cell receptor beta chains share one sample of origin, sequenced in a study of shared clonotypes between healthy human individuals (dated by TCRdb to 2020 to 2022). The protocol used for the library was the immunoSEQ multiplex PCR assay. Drawn from immuneACCESS, this table holds only the in-frame rearrangements with V and J called that TCRdb kept. Clones are partly lost; checked studies trace under half to an unresolved V gene and leave the rest unexplained. In all, the sample holds about 1.5 million clones, and around 97% of those were seen once. Of the sample, approximately 1.2% is held by the ten largest clones. The sequenced sample was naive CD4+ T cells sorted from blood. Taken with the paper, the label for cell subset or site translates to: CD45RA+ positively selected. The receptors derive from a man aged 30-40 years in good health.

The chain combines TRBV11-2 with TRBJ1-5; 8 positions match TRBD1. From germline, CDR1 is SGHAT and CDR2 FQNNGV. J lost 6 bases, V lost 5 bases, and 6 bases had no gene match. The CDR3 totals 14 residues. The CDR3 DNA follows: TGTGCCAGCAGCCTCACAGGGGGAGGTCAGCCCCAGCATTTT. Its translation: CASSLTGGGQPQHF.

This sequence joins TRBV9 and TRBJ2-7; 8 bases line up with TRBD2. The CDR3 totals 15 residues. Losses at the gene ends were 0 bases for V and 5 bases for J; bases not matched to a gene: 7. Per the germline V gene, CDR1 is SGDLS and CDR2 is YYNGEE. The CDR3 nucleotides read TGTGCCAGCAGCGTAGCCCCCACGGGACTAGACGAGCAGTACTTC. Amino acid sequence: CASSVAPTGLDEQYF.

As for this clone: Other DNA sequences of this sample code for an identical CDR3. The chain has TRBV7-2 and TRBJ2-5; no definite D call. Germline V lookup: CDR1 SGHTA, CDR2 FQGNSA. This CDR3 is 12 amino acids long. V shed 2 bases and J shed 5 bases, with 6 bases lying between them. The CDR3 DNA sequence: TGTGCCAGCAGCTTAAGGCGGGAGACCCAGTACTTC. This translates into CASSLRRETQYF. Filled out from reference TRBV7-2 and TRBJ2-5, the complete variable domain reads GAGVSQSPSNKVTEKGKDVELRCDPISGHTALYWYRQSLGQGLEFLIYFQGNSAPDKSGLPSDRFSAERTGGSVSTLTIQRTQQEDSAVYLCASSLRRETQYFGPGTRLLVL.

The chain uses TRBV25-1 and TRBJ2-1; D gene unclear. This CDR3 has 13 amino acids. V was shortened by 6 bases and J by 7 bases, with 13 bases between the two germline ends. The V gene's germline CDR1 is MGHDK and CDR2 SYGVNS. CDR3 residues: CASRMLGQNEQFF. CDR3 nucleotides: TGTGCCAGCAGAATGTTAGGGCAGAATGAGCAGTTCTTC.

The CDR3 DNA reads TGCAGCGCCTTCTGGGGGACCTTCGAAATGAGCTCCTACAATGAGCAGTTCTTC. Protein sequence: CSAFWGTFEMSSYNEQFF. The chain couples TRBV29-1 to TRBJ2-1; the D gene could be TRBD1 or TRBD2 (5 bases each). The CDR3 runs to 18 residues. Trimming removed 7 bases from V and 0 bases from J, with 25 bases in between. Germline V CDR1 and CDR2: SQVTM, ANQGSEA.

This sequence joins TRBV5-1 and TRBJ2-7, with D possibly TRBD1 on 5 matching bases. The V and J ends lost 0 bases and 9 bases respectively, with 16 bases between them. This CDR3 comprises 14 residues. Germline assignment: CDR1 SGHRS and CDR2 YFSETQ. CDR3 DNA sequence: TGCGCCAGCAGCTTGGCGGGTCAGGGATCGGGGCAGTACTTC. Translation: CASSLAGQGSGQYF.

The rearrangement joins TRBV5-1 to TRBJ2-2; 7 nucleotides match TRBD1. From germline, CDR1 is SGHRS and CDR2 YFSETQ. The length of the CDR3 is 15 residues. With V trimmed by 0 bases and J by 4 bases, 3 bases remained unmatched. CDR3 protein: CASSLVRDSTGELFF. For the CDR3, the DNA is TGCGCCAGCAGCTTGGTCCGGGACAGCACCGGGGAGCTGTTTTTT.

This clone was observed a single time. V and J are TRBV7-8 and TRBJ2-7, with D unclear. The V end lost 4 bases, the J end lost 3 bases, and 7 bases lay between the germline ends. CDR3 size: 12 residues. Germline V CDR1 and CDR2: SGHVS, FQNEAQ. The CDR3 loop reads CASSSNSYEQYF. In nucleotides, the CDR3 is TGTGCCAGCAGCTCAAACAGCTACGAGCAGTACTTC.

This chain uses TRBV2 with TRBJ1-5, with D possibly TRBD1 on 6 matching bases. Germline V gene sequence: CDR1 SNHLY, CDR2 FYNNEI. The V end lost 1 base, the J end lost 0 bases, and 10 bases lay between the germline ends. This CDR3 is 16 amino acids long. The chain's CDR3 is CASSEGRGYSNQPQHF. CDR3 sequence (DNA): TGTGCCAGCAGTGAAGGCAGGGGCTATAGCAATCAGCCCCAGCATTTT.

The chain recombines TRBV19 with TRBJ2-7; 9 nucleotides agree with TRBD1. The trim removed 9 bases at V and 3 bases at J, leaving 3 bases unmatched. The CDR3 runs to 12 residues. Germline CDR1 LNHDA, CDR2 SQIVND (reference sequence). The CDR3 DNA is TGTGCCAGCGAGGACAGGGGCTACGAGCAGTACTTC. Protein: CASEDRGYEQYF.

The chain joins TRBV6-5 to TRBJ2-7; no clear D gene. V was cut by 0 bases and J by 4 bases, with 10 bases left in between. The CDR3 contains 14 residues. CDR1 is MNHEY and CDR2 is SVGAGI in the germline V gene. This CDR3 reads CASSYSPTNYEQYF. As DNA, the CDR3 is TGTGCCAGCAGTTACTCACCGACGAATTACGAGCAGTACTTC.

J is TRBJ2-5 and V is TRBV27; 8 bases are a match to TRBD1. The V gene's germline CDR1 is MNHEY and CDR2 SMNVEV (reference sequence). This CDR3 region has 16 residues. J gave up 1 base and V 5 bases, and 9 bases lay outside the gene matches. CDR3 coding DNA: TGTGCCAGCAGTCTCCGTGGTGGGACAGGCCAAGAGACCCAGTACTTC. The encoded protein is CASSLRGGTGQETQYF.

The rearrangement joins TRBV5-6 to TRBJ2-7; possibly TRBD2 for D (7 bases). V lost 2 bases to trimming and J lost 4 bases, with 13 bases between them. The CDR3 totals 14 residues. CDR1 is SGHDT, CDR2 YYEEEE, per germline. For the CDR3, the DNA is TGTGCCAGCAGCTTTACGGGGGGCCAGTACGAGCAGTACTTC. Amino acid sequence: CASSFTGGQYEQYF.

This clone appeared a single time. The chain joins TRBV18 to TRBJ2-3; a possible D gene is TRBD1 (5 bases). This CDR3 comprises 15 residues. CDR1 and CDR2 from the germline V gene are KGHSH and LQKENI. V lost 4 bases and J 1 base, leaving 12 bases between the germline ends. CDR3 in DNA: TGTGCCAGCTCACAGGGGCTGTCTGGCACAGATACGCAGTATTTT. It encodes CASSQGLSGTDTQYF.

The V gene is TRBV4-1, the J gene TRBJ2-7; TRBD2 matches at 8 bases. Germline CDR1 and CDR2: MGHRA and YSYEKL. V dropped 3 bases and J dropped 5; count of bases not matched to a gene: 12. CDR3 length equals 16 residues. The CDR3 DNA reads TGCGCCAGCAGCCAGAGGGGAAGTAGCGGGAAGGACGAGCAGTACTTC. Encoded protein: CASSQRGSSGKDEQYF.

The chain employs TRBV5-1 and TRBJ1-4; tentatively, D is TRBD1 (5 bases). V lost 0 bases, J lost 0 bases, and 12 bases lay in between. Germline values: CDR1 SGHRS, CDR2 YFSETQ. This CDR3 spans 17 amino acids. The CDR3 nucleotides are TGCGCCAGCAGCTTGGTTCCACCGACAGCAACTAATGAAAAACTGTTTTTT. The encoded protein is CASSLVPPTATNEKLFF.

This chain's CDR3 is CASSRPVGRGMSTDTQYF. The CDR3 nucleotides read TGTGCCAGTAGTCGACCAGTGGGGCGGGGGATGAGCACAGATACGCAGTATTTT. The rearrangement uses TRBV19 and TRBJ2-3, with 7 positions matching TRBD2. The CDR3 extends over 18 amino acids. J was trimmed by 0 bases and V by 5 bases; bases with no gene match: 14. CDR1 LNHDA and CDR2 SQIVND come from the germline V gene (reference sequence).

This rearrangement joins TRBV20-1 to TRBJ1-5; tentative D call: TRBD1 (5 bases). Trimming removed 6 bases from V and 9 bases from J, with 12 bases in between. Per germline, CDR1 DFQATT and CDR2 SNEGSKA (reference sequence). CDR3 length: 11 residues. Here the CDR3 DNA reads TGCAGTGCGCGCAGGGATGGGCCCCAGCATTTT. It specifies CSARRDGPQHF.

The V call is TRBV5-5, the J call TRBJ2-1; D call uncertain. The CDR3 consists of 13 residues. CDR1 is SGHKS and CDR2 is YYEKEE in the germline V gene (reference sequence). Trimming removed 2 bases from V and 4 bases from J, with 7 bases in between. The CDR3 nucleotides read TGTGCCAGCAGCTTCAACCCATACAATGAGCAGTTCTTC. Residues: CASSFNPYNEQFF. Variable domain in full (rest from reference TRBV5-5 and TRBJ2-1): DAGVTQSPTHLIKTRGQQVTLRCSPISGHKSVSWYQQVLGQGPQFIFQYYEKEERGRGNFPDRFSARQFPNYSSELNVNALLLGDSALYLCASSFNPYNEQFFGPGTRLTVL.

J is TRBJ2-2 and V is TRBV27; D is uncertain. This CDR3 is 12 amino acids long. Germline V gene sequence: CDR1 MNHEY, CDR2 SMNVEV (reference sequence). The V end was cut by 6 bases, the J end by 4 bases, with 6 bases between. CDR3 sequence (DNA): TGTGCCAGCAGCGTCCTCACCGGGGAGCTGTTTTTT. Amino acid sequence: CASSVLTGELFF.

The genes are TRBV5-1 and TRBJ2-5; TRBD2 agrees at 7 bases. V shed 4 bases, J shed 2 bases, and the junction held 8 bases outside the gene matches. This CDR3 spans 15 amino acids. CDR1 and CDR2 (germline): SGHRS, YFSETQ. The chain's CDR3 is CASSRISGPQETQYF. DNA of the CDR3: TGCGCCAGCAGCCGCATTAGCGGGCCACAAGAGACCCAGTACTTC. Full variable domain (remainder filled in from reference TRBV5-1 and TRBJ2-5): KAGVTQTPRYLIKTRGQQVTLSCSPISGHRSVSWYQQTPGQGLQFLFEYFSETQRNKGNFPGRFSGRQFSNSRSEMNVSTLELGDSALYLCASSRISGPQETQYFGPGTRLLVL.

The V and J genes are TRBV28 and TRBJ1-5, with a weak D call TRBD1 (5 bases). V gave up 5 bases and J gave up 4 bases, with 30 bases separating them. Germline CDR1 reads MDHEN; CDR2 reads SYDVKM. The CDR3 contains 20 residues. CDR3 nucleotides: TGTGCCAGCAGTCGACCGCGACAGTTCTCGGGCATAGTTTCGAATCAGCCCCAGCATTTT. Translated: CASSRPRQFSGIVSNQPQHF.